This TCR beta chain appears in the sequencing data of a study of shared clonotypes between healthy human individuals. Only in-frame clones appear in the TCRdb table, and some are missing; sequencing was by immunoSEQ multiplex PCR. This sample has 2 million or so clones, with about 95% found just once. Naivety among CD8 cells was defined by CD45RO negativity and positive CCR7 selection, thereby excluding terminally differentiated effector memory CD45RA+ cells. Comment on this clone: The sample contains more than one DNA sequence encoding this CDR3.

The CDR3 runs to 17 residues. V lost 1 base, J lost 0 bases, and 2 bases stayed unmatched. The germline V gene has CDR1 SGHAT and CDR2 FQNNGV. This clonotype was obtained from a man aged 18 to 29 in good health. The sample taken for sequencing was naive CD8+ T cells sorted from blood. V gene TRBV11-2 combines with J gene TRBJ2-1, with TRBD2 matching over 11 bases. CDR3 nucleotide sequence: TGTGCCAGCAGCTTAGGGACTAGCGGGCGCTCCTACAATGAGCAGTTCTTC. This gives the protein CASSLGTSGRSYNEQFF.